This T cell receptor beta chain was found in a study of technical replicates of blood from a few donors (dated 2017 in TCRdb). Library prep was done by the immunoSEQ multiplex PCR assay. TCRdb stores this immuneACCESS table with in-frame sequences only. Part of the clones is absent; in the studies checked, under half of the shortfall reflects unresolved V genes, and no reason is known for the rest. The sample table holds about 100,000 clones, of which 96% were seen once. The top ten clones comprise approximately 0.21% of the sample. Of note for this clone: Its antigen is unknown. No per-base quality is available; no much larger clone lies one base away.

CDR1 and CDR2 are drawn from the germline V gene (reference sequence): MNHNY, SVGAGI. The CDR3 goes from the cysteine to the phenylalanine over 16 residues. Left in the record is the CDR3 DNA by itself, 48 bases read in frame from the first base. V trim: 8 bases; J trim: 3 bases; unmatched bases: 9. The receptor was isolated from a human donor in good health. This sequence uses TRBV6-6 and TRBJ2-2, with 10 middle bases fitting TRBD2. Sequencing was performed on T cells isolated from PBMCs. At the DNA level, the sequence is TGTGCCAGCTGGAATAGCGGGAGGCAGGACACCGGGGAGCTGTTTTTT. Translated, this is CASWNSGRQDTGELFF.